A single sample is the source of the 30 T cell receptor beta chains below, sequenced in a study of human T cells and chemical hapten exposure. Time point denoted: pre-sensitization, week 0. Regarding treatment: therapeutic diphenylcyclopropenone sensitization with weekly scalp DPC. TCRdb re-analysed the RACE reads in MiXCR, keeping a single row per CDR3 protein. The table records tens of thousands of distinct CDR3 sequences, 9.5% to 15% of them present only once. The source was whole blood, collected in connection with sensitization to the hapten diphenylcyclopropenone (DPC). Every receptor here comes from a woman younger than 45 with alopecia areata. Some clones in this sample may be carry-over from other donors' samples.

This clonotype was seen ten or more times. This sequence joins TRBV6-5 and TRBJ1-2; a weak D match, TRBD1 (5 bases). Germline CDR1 reads MNHEY; CDR2 reads SVGAGI. Trimming took off 11 bases at V and 6 bases at J, with 10 bases between the two ends. This CDR3 contains 10 residues. CDR3 residues: CAVRGNGYTF. In DNA form, the CDR3 reads TGTGCCGTGAGGGGAAATGGCTACACCTTC.

The sample holds many counts of this clonotype. V gene TRBV3-1 combines with J gene TRBJ1-2; perhaps TRBD1 as D (6 bases). Germline-derived CDR1 and CDR2 are LGHDT and YNNKEL (reference sequence). Trimming removed 5 bases from V and 5 bases from J, with 18 bases in between. The CDR3 spans 15 residues. The CDR3 region has the DNA TGTGCCAGCAGCTATCCGGGACAAACTCTTTATGGCTACACCTTC. Translated, it gives CASSYPGQTLYGYTF.

This chain uses TRBV28 with TRBJ2-7, with TRBD1 matching 9 bases. With 11 bases clipped from V and 2 bases from J, the junction kept 10 bases outside the gene matches. The V gene's germline CDR1 is MDHEN and CDR2 SYDVKM. The CDR3 totals 14 residues. In DNA form, the CDR3 reads TGTGCCTCCCTCCGGACAGGGGACACCTACGAGCAGTACTTC. It specifies CASLRTGDTYEQYF.

This clonotype has more than one count but fewer than ten. The chain has TRBV4-3 and TRBJ2-1, with 9 bases lining up with TRBD2. Losses at the gene ends were 3 bases for V and 0 bases for J; bases not matched to a gene: 12. Germline V gives CDR1 LGHNA, CDR2 YSLEER. This CDR3 has 19 amino acids. Here the CDR3 reads CASSHFLDSSGASYNEQFF. CDR3 sequence (DNA): TGCGCCAGCAGCCATTTCCTGGACTCTAGCGGGGCCTCCTACAATGAGCAGTTCTTC.

This clonotype was observed many times. CDR3 sequence: CASSLMRLAGFKDTQYF. As DNA, the CDR3 is TGTGCCAGCAGCTTAATGAGACTAGCGGGATTTAAAGATACGCAGTATTTT. V and J are TRBV11-2 and TRBJ2-3; 11 bases align to TRBD2. With V trimmed by 2 bases and J by 5 bases, 9 bases remained unmatched. Germline V CDR1 and CDR2: SGHAT, FQNNGV. The CDR3 is 17 amino acids.

The sample holds many counts of this clonotype. The chain is built from TRBV30 and TRBJ2-3; tentative D call: TRBD1 (5 bases). CDR3 length: 13 amino acids. V was trimmed by 4 bases and J by 5 bases, leaving 13 bases between them. Germline values: CDR1 GTSNPN, CDR2 SVGIG (reference sequence). CDR3: CAWTQRRGDTQYF. The CDR3 DNA reads as TGTGCCTGGACTCAGCGTAGGGGAGATACGCAGTATTTT.

This clonotype occurred many times. The genes are TRBV6-2 or TRBV6-3 and TRBJ1-2; D unclear. Trimming left V 1 base short and J 0 bases short, with 9 bases between. In germline, CDR1 is MNHEY, CDR2 SVGEGT. This CDR3 contains 15 residues. The CDR3 protein is CASSYLLRANYGYTF. CDR3 bases: TGTGCCAGCAGTTACTTATTGAGAGCTAACTATGGCTACACCTTC.

V is TRBV6-2 or TRBV6-3 and J is TRBJ2-6; tentative D call: TRBD1 (5 bases). The germline CDR1 and CDR2 sequences are MNHEY and SVGEGT. The CDR3 length is 15 residues. V was trimmed by 10 bases and J by 3 bases, leaving 16 bases between them. In DNA, the CDR3 is TGTGCCACTCACCATGGGGCGCTTGGGGCCAACGTCCTGACTTTC. Encoded protein: CATHHGALGANVLTF.

This clonotype was recorded many times. V and J are TRBV19 and TRBJ1-2, with D possibly TRBD1 on 6 matching bases. This CDR3 spans 15 amino acids. V was cut by 5 bases and J by 8 bases, with 21 bases left in between. Germline values: CDR1 LNHDA, CDR2 SQIVND (reference sequence). The CDR3 coding sequence is TGTGCCAGTAGTTCTCAGGGGACCTACACGCGGGGCTACACCTTC. Translation gives CASSSQGTYTRGYTF.

V gene TRBV28 combines with J gene TRBJ2-1; 9 bases match TRBD2. The germline V gene encodes CDR1 MDHEN and CDR2 SYDVKM. There are 15 residues in the CDR3. The trim removed 8 bases at V and 7 bases at J, leaving 12 bases unmatched. The CDR3 is CASRSMAGGANEQFF. Written as DNA, the CDR3 is TGTGCCAGCCGGAGTATGGCGGGAGGGGCGAATGAGCAGTTCTTC.

In its sample, this clonotype was seen a few times. This chain joins TRBV29-1 and TRBJ1-3; D unresolved. Germline CDR1 SQVTM, CDR2 ANQGSEA. V lost 4 bases, J lost 4 bases, and 11 bases lay in between. The CDR3 consists of 13 residues. The CDR3 protein is CSVVTSYGNTIYF. CDR3 nucleotide sequence: TGCAGCGTTGTAACATCCTACGGAAACACCATATATTTT.

A few counts support this clonotype. The gene calls are TRBV25-1 and TRBJ1-2, with D possibly TRBD1 on 6 matching bases. Germline CDR1 reads MGHDK; CDR2 reads SYGVNS. V was trimmed by 6 bases and J by 1 base, leaving 9 bases between them. The CDR3 totals 13 residues. DNA of the CDR3: TGTGCCAGCAGGGGGGGCTATAACTATGGCTACACCTTC. It translates to CASRGGYNYGYTF.

This clonotype was detected ten times or more. The rearrangement joins TRBV2 to TRBJ1-1; D possibly corresponds to TRBD1 (6 bases). Germline V CDR1 and CDR2: SNHLY, FYNNEI. V was cut by 6 bases and J by 0 bases, with 20 bases left in between. The CDR3 is 17 amino acids. CDR3 DNA sequence: TGTGCCAGCAGCCCCACAGCGGGGGCGGCTATGAACACTGAAGCTTTCTTT. This gives the protein CASSPTAGAAMNTEAFF.

This chain links TRBV6-6 with TRBJ1-5; unclear D gene. The CDR3 runs 12 residues. CDR1 and CDR2 from the germline V gene are MNHNY and SVGAGI (reference sequence). Trimming pared 5 bases from V and 7 bases from J, leaving 9 bases between. For the CDR3, the DNA is TGTGCCAGCAGTAACCAAAGACAGCCCCAGCATTTT. Translated, it gives CASSNQRQPQHF.

The rearrangement joins TRBV7-2 to TRBJ2-2, with unresolved D. V gave up 2 bases and J gave up 4 bases, with 8 bases separating them. This CDR3 contains 14 residues. Germline-derived CDR1 and CDR2 are SGHTA and FQGNSA. This CDR3 is CASSLFGVTGELFF. The CDR3 DNA follows: TGTGCCAGCAGCTTATTCGGTGTCACCGGGGAGCTGTTTTTT.

This chain links TRBV3-1 with TRBJ1-1; D might be TRBD1 (6 bases). Germline CDR1 LGHDT, CDR2 YNNKEL (reference sequence). This CDR3 has 16 amino acids. The V end lost 4 bases, the J end lost 7 bases, and 22 bases lay between the germline ends. The chain's CDR3 is CASSLIWRQAKNEAFF. The CDR3 DNA sequence: TGTGCCAGCAGCCTCATATGGCGACAGGCGAAAAATGAAGCTTTCTTT. The full variable domain, rest sourced from reference TRBV3-1 and TRBJ1-1, is DTAVSQTPKYLVTQMGNDKSIKCEQNLGHDTMYWYKQDSKKFLKIMFSYNNKELIINETVPNRFSPKSPDKAHLNLHINSLELGDSAVYFCASSLIWRQAKNEAFFGQGTRLTVV.

This clonotype appeared a few times. The rearrangement joins TRBV6-6 to TRBJ2-5; 10 positions agree with TRBD1. The junction had 13 bases not matched to a gene; V was cut back by 7 bases and J by 5 bases. The CDR3 length is 16 residues. CDR1 is MNHNY, CDR2 SVGAGI, per germline (reference sequence). The CDR3 nucleotides are TGTGCCAGCACCAAATCTAGGACAGGGGGTCAGGAGACCCAGTACTTC. Translating it yields CASTKSRTGGQETQYF.

This clonotype turned up a few times. V and J are TRBV11-2 and TRBJ2-3; TRBD1 agrees at 8 bases. V lost 4 bases to trimming and J lost 9 bases; unmatched junction nucleotides: 9. CDR1 SGHAT and CDR2 FQNNGV come from the germline V gene. CDR3 length: 14 residues. The CDR3 sequence is CASSSDRALWTQYF. The CDR3, as DNA: TGTGCCAGCAGCTCGGACAGGGCCCTATGGACGCAGTATTTT.

The rearrangement joins TRBV18 to TRBJ2-3; TRBD2 matches at 7 bases. J gave up 4 bases and V 1 base, and 5 bases lay outside the gene matches. Germline V gives CDR1 KGHSH, CDR2 LQKENI. This CDR3 has 15 amino acids. The CDR3, as DNA: TGTGCCAGCTCACCACGGGCGGGAGTGGCAGATACGCAGTATTTT. This encodes CASSPRAGVADTQYF.

This clonotype has only a few counts. The J gene is TRBJ2-1, the V gene TRBV20-1; perhaps TRBD1 as D (5 bases). V dropped 3 bases and J dropped 6 bases, with 21 bases sitting between them. CDR1 DFQATT and CDR2 SNEGSKA come from the germline V gene (reference sequence). CDR3 size: 16 residues. As DNA, the CDR3 is TGCAGTGCTAGCGTTGGCAGGGAACGCCGCATCAATGAGCAGTTCTTC. As protein: CSASVGRERRINEQFF.

There are many counts of this clonotype. The chain joins TRBV11-2 to TRBJ2-7; D gene uncertain. With 2 bases removed from V and 4 bases from J, the gap between germline ends came to 21 bases. This CDR3 region has 17 residues. Germline-derived CDR1 and CDR2 are SGHAT and FQNNGV. CDR3 amino acids: CASSLPVSGSYPYEQYF. CDR3 sequence (DNA): TGTGCCAGCAGCTTACCCGTATCTGGGTCTTACCCTTACGAGCAGTACTTC.

The chain links TRBV12-3 or TRBV12-4 to TRBJ2-7, with TRBD1 identical over 7 bases. Germline trimming cut 1 base from V and 3 bases from J; bases unmatched to any gene: 6. The CDR3 covers 15 residues. CDR3 amino acids: CASSLGGGASYEQYF. In DNA, the CDR3 is TGTGCCAGCAGTTTAGGAGGGGGCGCGAGCTACGAGCAGTACTTC.

At least ten counts were recorded for this clonotype. The rearrangement joins TRBV11-2 to TRBJ2-7; 9 bases align to TRBD2. This CDR3 spans 16 amino acids. Trimming cost V 5 bases and J 2 bases; bases outside gene matches: 10. Germline-derived CDR1 and CDR2 are SGHAT and FQNNGV. DNA of the CDR3: TGTGCCAGCAGCGATACCGGGACTAGCAGCGCCTACGAGCAGTACTTC. Protein sequence: CASSDTGTSSAYEQYF.

This clonotype has ten or more counts. The rearrangement uses TRBV7-2 and TRBJ2-1; D remains ambiguous. The V end lost 4 bases, the J end lost 10 bases, and 8 bases lay between the germline ends. Germline values: CDR1 SGHTA, CDR2 FQGNSA. This CDR3 spans 11 amino acids. CDR3 region: CASSSFEEQFF. In nucleotides, the CDR3 is TGTGCCAGCAGCTCCTTTGAGGAGCAGTTCTTC.

The table lists this clonotype with many counts. CDR3 nucleotides: TGCAGCGCTGGAGCGGATACCTACGAGCAGTACTTC. This encodes CSAGADTYEQYF. V usage is TRBV29-1 and J usage is TRBJ2-7; D may be TRBD2 (5 bases). Between the trimmed V and J ends, which lost 7 bases and 2 bases, there was a span of 12 bases. Germline V gene lookup returns CDR1 SQVTM and CDR2 ANQGSEA. This CDR3 region has 12 residues.

The chain is built from TRBV10-3 and TRBJ2-4; no reliable D call. This CDR3 contains 15 residues. Germline-derived CDR1 and CDR2 are ENHRY and SYGVKD. V shed 3 bases and J shed 0 bases, with 9 bases lying between them. CDR3 in amino acids: CAISEQAGAKNIQYF. The CDR3 region has the DNA TGTGCCATCAGTGAACAAGCAGGAGCCAAAAACATTCAGTACTTC.

This clonotype was seen ten or more times. The rearrangement joins TRBV3-1 to TRBJ2-1; TRBD2 matches at 11 bases. Germline values: CDR1 LGHDT, CDR2 YNNKEL (reference sequence). The CDR3 runs to 16 residues. V dropped 0 bases and J dropped 8; count of bases not matched to a gene: 6. The CDR3 nucleotides are TGTGCCAGCAGCCAAGACCTAGCGGGAGGATCATATGAGCAGTTCTTC. Its protein product is CASSQDLAGGSYEQFF.

This clonotype was counted between two and nine times. The CDR3 spells CGLAGERGRYEQYF. DNA of the CDR3: TGCGGCTTAGCGGGAGAGCGCGGTAGATACGAGCAGTACTTC. The chain recombines TRBV20-1 with TRBJ2-7, with 9 bases matching TRBD2. CDR3 size: 14 residues. Looked up from germline, CDR1 is DFQATT and CDR2 is SNEGSKA (reference sequence).

This clonotype was observed many times. Germline and junction disagree at one end, which may indicate a read error. This chain uses TRBV7-7 with TRBJ1-1; 7 bases are shared with TRBD1. Germline assignment: CDR1 SSHAT and CDR2 FNYEAQ (reference sequence). This CDR3 is built from 13 residues. The CDR3 nucleotides are TGTGCTAGCAGCCGGGACAGAAACACTGAAGCTTTCTTT. This codes for CASSRDRNTEAFF. The complete variable domain, with remaining parts taken from reference TRBV7-7 and TRBJ1-1, reads GAGVSQSPRYKVTKRGQDVTLRCDPISSHATLYWYQQALGQGPEFLTYFNYEAQPDKSGLPSDRFSAERPEGSISTLTIQRTEQRDSAMYRCASSRDRNTEAFFGQGTRLTVV.

This clonotype appeared many times. This rearrangement joins TRBV6-9 to TRBJ2-7; a possible D gene is TRBD2 (6 bases). Germline V gene data show CDR1 as MNHGY and CDR2 as SVAAGI. The CDR3 totals 14 residues. V lost 11 bases and J 0 bases, leaving 17 bases between the germline ends. CDR3: CAGHDTGSSYEQYF. CDR3 sequence (DNA): TGTGCCGGCCACGATACCGGGAGCTCCTACGAGCAGTACTTC.